The 9 T cell receptor beta chains below were found in one sample sequenced in a study of T cell responses to AZD1222 COVID-19 vaccine. TCRdb keeps only in-frame clones here, not all; method: immunoSEQ multiplex PCR. The sample lists more than 110,000 clones, roughly 89% seen once, with about 5.5% in the top ten. Sample: peripheral blood, taken on day 0 of AZD1222 vaccination. These receptors all come from an adult in good health.

The rearrangement links TRBV19 to TRBJ2-2, with 10 nucleotides matching TRBD2. CDR3 size: 15 residues. CDR1 LNHDA and CDR2 SQIVND come from the germline V gene (reference sequence). V lost 4 bases to trimming and J lost 5 bases; unmatched junction nucleotides: 4. This CDR3 is CASSTSGSGTGELFF. The CDR3 DNA sequence: TGTGCCAGTAGTACTAGCGGGAGCGGGACCGGGGAGCTGTTTTTT. Supplemented by reference TRBV19 and TRBJ2-2, the full variable domain reads DGGITQSPKYLFRKEGQNVTLSCEQNLNHDAMYWYRQDPGQGLRLIYYSQIVNDFQKGDIAEGYSVSREKKESFPLTVTSAQKNPTAFYLCASSTSGSGTGELFFGEGSRLTVL.

The rearrangement joins TRBV5-6 to TRBJ1-5, with 12 bases fitting TRBD1. The CDR3 runs to 15 residues. CDR1 and CDR2 from the germline V gene are SGHDT and YYEEEE. V dropped 8 bases and J dropped 3; count of bases not matched to a gene: 6. The CDR3 protein is CASSGQGAPNQPQHF. CDR3 in DNA: TGTGCCAGTTCGGGACAGGGGGCGCCCAATCAGCCCCAGCATTTT.

The CDR3 DNA sequence: TGTGCCAGCAGTTTCAAGTACTGGACTACGCAGTATTTT. It encodes CASSFKYWTTQYF. The chain recombines TRBV6-2 or TRBV6-3 with TRBJ2-3; no reliable D call. Germline V gene data show CDR1 as MNHEY and CDR2 as SVGEGT. The CDR3 contains 13 residues. Trimming removed 4 bases from V and 8 bases from J, with 13 bases in between.

The rearrangement joins TRBV3-1 (or the pseudogene TRBV3-2) to TRBJ1-6; no clear D. The germline V gene has CDR1 LGHDT and CDR2 YNNKEL (reference sequence). This CDR3 comprises 15 residues. The V end was cut by 0 bases, the J end by 2 bases, with 5 bases between. The CDR3 protein is CASSQDGAYNSPLHF. CDR3 in DNA: TGTGCCAGCAGCCAAGATGGGGCCTATAATTCACCCCTCCACTTT.

V and J are TRBV14 and TRBJ2-1; perhaps TRBD2 as D (6 bases). The CDR3 loop spans 15 amino acids. V gave up 1 base and J gave up 2 bases, with 9 bases separating them. Germline assignment: CDR1 SGHDN and CDR2 FVKESK. CDR3 sequence: CASSQAGTPYNEQFF. CDR3 in DNA: TGTGCCAGCAGCCAAGCTGGGACTCCCTACAATGAGCAGTTCTTC.

The rearrangement joins TRBV6-5 to TRBJ1-6; 8 nucleotides line up with TRBD1. Germline assignment: CDR1 MNHEY and CDR2 SVGAGI. V gave up 4 bases and J gave up 3 bases; unmatched junction bases: 5. This CDR3 contains 16 residues. CDR3 amino acids: CASSSHGQGYNSPLHF. The CDR3 DNA sequence: TGTGCCAGCAGTTCCCACGGACAGGGCTATAATTCACCCCTCCACTTT.

The chain recombines TRBV11-2 with TRBJ2-1; D unresolved. The CDR3 has 14 residues. The germline V and J ends were trimmed by 4 bases and 7 bases, with 14 bases remaining between them. The germline CDR1 and CDR2 sequences are SGHAT and FQNNGV. Here the CDR3 reads CASSSVRYANEQFF. The CDR3 region has the DNA TGTGCCAGCAGCTCCGTACGCTACGCTAATGAGCAGTTCTTC.

This chain joins TRBV19 and TRBJ1-5; a weak D match, TRBD1 (6 bases). Trimming removed 3 bases from V and 3 bases from J, with 18 bases in between. The CDR3 has 17 amino acids. Germline V gene data show CDR1 as LNHDA and CDR2 as SQIVND (reference sequence). The CDR3 spells CASSIWGGGAFNQPQHF. The DNA of the CDR3 is TGTGCCAGTAGTATTTGGGGAGGGGGGGCATTCAATCAGCCCCAGCATTTT. Filled out from reference TRBV19 and TRBJ1-5, the complete variable domain reads DGGITQSPKYLFRKEGQNVTLSCEQNLNHDAMYWYRQDPGQGLRLIYYSQIVNDFQKGDIAEGYSVSREKKESFPLTVTSAQKNPTAFYLCASSIWGGGAFNQPQHFGDGTRLSIL.

This sequence joins TRBV4-3 and TRBJ1-1; no firm D call. Germline V gives CDR1 LGHNA, CDR2 YSLEER. The CDR3 loop spans 16 amino acids. The V and J ends lost 0 bases and 2 bases respectively, with 13 bases between them. In DNA, the CDR3 is TGCGCCAGCAGCCAAGATTTTAGCCAGGCTAACACTGAAGCTTTCTTT. The encoded protein is CASSQDFSQANTEAFF.